This TCR beta chain originates from a study of radiation and T cells in renal cell carcinoma. Findings of the study overall: Dominant CDR3 motifs were more common in irradiated tumors than controls. Irradiated tumors had higher TCR clonality than control tumors.

The CDR3 totals 15 residues. J gave up 1 base and V 6 bases, and 8 bases lay outside the gene matches. CDR1 is MDHEN, CDR2 SYDVKM, per germline. Described treatment: treatment-naive control, cytoreductive nephrectomy. The patient's renal cell carcinoma had clear cell pathology. The data were produced by immunoSEQ multiplex PCR, yet TCRdb's version contains in-frame clones alone and is incomplete. This sample yields some 7,400 clones, of which around three fifths are seen a single time; about 39% belongs to the top ten. Comments on this clone: Its antigen remains unidentified.

This chain uses TRBV28 with TRBJ2-7, with TRBD1 matching over 8 bases. The clonotype originates from a woman in her 70s with renal cell carcinoma. Here the sequenced sample was tumor tissue, taken from a patient whose treatment was nephrectomy without radiotherapy. CDR3 in amino acids: CASRGQGARSYEQYF. The CDR3 coding sequence is TGTGCCAGCAGGGGTCAGGGGGCGAGGTCCTACGAGCAGTACTTC.